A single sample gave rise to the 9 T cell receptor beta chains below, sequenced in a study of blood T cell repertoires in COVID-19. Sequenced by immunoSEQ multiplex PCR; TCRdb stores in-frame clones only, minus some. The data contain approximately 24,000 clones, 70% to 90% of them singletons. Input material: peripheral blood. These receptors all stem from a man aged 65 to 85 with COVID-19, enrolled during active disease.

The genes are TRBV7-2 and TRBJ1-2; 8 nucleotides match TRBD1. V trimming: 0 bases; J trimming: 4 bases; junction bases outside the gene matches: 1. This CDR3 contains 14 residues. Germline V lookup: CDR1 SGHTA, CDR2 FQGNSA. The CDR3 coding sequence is TGTGCCAGCAGCTTAGCGGGACAGGTCTATGGCTACACCTTC. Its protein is CASSLAGQVYGYTF.

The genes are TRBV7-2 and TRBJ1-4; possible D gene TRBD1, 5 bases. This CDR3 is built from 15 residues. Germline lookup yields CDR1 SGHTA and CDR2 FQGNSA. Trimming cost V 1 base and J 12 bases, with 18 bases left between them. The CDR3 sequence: CASSLGGVPPGQLFF. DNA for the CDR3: TGTGCCAGCAGCTTAGGGGGGGTCCCGCCGGGTCAACTGTTTTTT.

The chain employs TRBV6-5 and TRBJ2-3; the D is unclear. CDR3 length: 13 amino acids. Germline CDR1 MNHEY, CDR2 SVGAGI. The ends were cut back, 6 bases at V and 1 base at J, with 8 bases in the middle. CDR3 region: CASRVTGTDTQYF. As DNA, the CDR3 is TGTGCCAGCAGAGTTACAGGCACAGATACGCAGTATTTT.

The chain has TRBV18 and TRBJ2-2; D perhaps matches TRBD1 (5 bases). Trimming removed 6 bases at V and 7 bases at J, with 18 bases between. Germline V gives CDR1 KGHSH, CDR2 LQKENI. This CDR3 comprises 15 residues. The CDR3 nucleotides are TGTGCCAGCTCCCCTGACAGCGCCCCGGGCGGGGAGCTGTTTTTT. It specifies CASSPDSAPGGELFF.

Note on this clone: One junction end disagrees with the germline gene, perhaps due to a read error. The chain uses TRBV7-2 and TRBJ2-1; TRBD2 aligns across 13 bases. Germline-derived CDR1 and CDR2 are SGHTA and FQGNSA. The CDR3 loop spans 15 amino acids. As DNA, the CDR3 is TGTGCCAGCAGCTCAACCGGGACTAGCGGGGAAATAGTGATCTTC. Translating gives CASSSTGTSGEIVIF.

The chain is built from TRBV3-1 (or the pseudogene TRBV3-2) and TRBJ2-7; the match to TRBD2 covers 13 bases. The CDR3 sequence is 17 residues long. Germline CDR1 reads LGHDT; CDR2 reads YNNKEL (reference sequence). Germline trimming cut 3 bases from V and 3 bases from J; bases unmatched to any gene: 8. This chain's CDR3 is CASSQSWTSGGNYEQYF. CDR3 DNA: TGTGCCAGCAGCCAGTCCTGGACTAGCGGGGGTAACTACGAGCAGTACTTC.

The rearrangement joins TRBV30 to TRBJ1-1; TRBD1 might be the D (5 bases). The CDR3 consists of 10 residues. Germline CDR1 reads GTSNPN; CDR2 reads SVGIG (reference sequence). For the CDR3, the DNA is TGTGCGTCCGGGGGCACTGAAGCTTTCTTT. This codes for CASGGTEAFF.

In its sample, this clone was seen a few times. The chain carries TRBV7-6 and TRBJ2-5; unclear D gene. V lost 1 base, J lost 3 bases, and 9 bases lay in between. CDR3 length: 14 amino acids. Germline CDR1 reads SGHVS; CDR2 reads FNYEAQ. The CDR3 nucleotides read TGTGCCAGCAGCTTAGGGCCAAATGAAGAGACCCAGTACTTC. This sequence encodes CASSLGPNEETQYF.

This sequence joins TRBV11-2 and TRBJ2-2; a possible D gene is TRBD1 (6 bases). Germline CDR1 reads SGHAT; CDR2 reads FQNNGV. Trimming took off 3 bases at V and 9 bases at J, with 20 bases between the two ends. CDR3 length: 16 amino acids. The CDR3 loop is CASSFPRGPEHRELFF. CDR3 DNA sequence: TGTGCCAGCAGCTTCCCCAGGGGCCCCGAACACCGGGAGCTGTTTTTT.